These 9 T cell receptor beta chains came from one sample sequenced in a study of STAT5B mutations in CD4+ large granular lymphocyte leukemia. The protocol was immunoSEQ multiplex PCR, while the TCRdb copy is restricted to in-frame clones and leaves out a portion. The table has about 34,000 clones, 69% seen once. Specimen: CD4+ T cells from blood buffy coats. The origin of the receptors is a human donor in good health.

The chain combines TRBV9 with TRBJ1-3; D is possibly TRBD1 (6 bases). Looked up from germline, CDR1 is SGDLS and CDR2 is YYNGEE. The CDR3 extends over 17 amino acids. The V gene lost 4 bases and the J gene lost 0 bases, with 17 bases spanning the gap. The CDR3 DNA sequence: TGTGCCAGCAGCCCAGCCCCGACAGGTGCCTCTGGAAACACCATATATTTT. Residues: CASSPAPTGASGNTIYF.

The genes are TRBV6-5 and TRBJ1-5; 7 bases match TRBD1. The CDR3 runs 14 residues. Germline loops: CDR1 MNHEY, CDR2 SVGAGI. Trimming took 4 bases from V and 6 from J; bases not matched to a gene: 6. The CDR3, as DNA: TGTGCCAGCAGTTTCGGACAGGCAGGTCAGCCCCAGCATTTT. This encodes CASSFGQAGQPQHF.

The CDR3, as DNA: TGTGCCAGCAGCAACTGGGCGGGCTCCTACGAGCAGTACTTC. It translates to CASSNWAGSYEQYF. The chain links TRBV28 to TRBJ2-7, with D tentatively TRBD2 (5 bases). The V gene's germline CDR1 is MDHEN and CDR2 SYDVKM. Trimming left V 6 bases short and J 0 bases short, with 12 bases between. The CDR3 length is 14 residues.

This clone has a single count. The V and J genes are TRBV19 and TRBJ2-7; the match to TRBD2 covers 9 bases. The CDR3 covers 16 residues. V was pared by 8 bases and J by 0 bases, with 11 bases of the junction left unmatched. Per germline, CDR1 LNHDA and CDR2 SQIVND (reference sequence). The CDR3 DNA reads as TGTGCCAGTCGAGTGGCGGGGGGGCCGGGCTCCTACGAGCAGTACTTC. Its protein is CASRVAGGPGSYEQYF.

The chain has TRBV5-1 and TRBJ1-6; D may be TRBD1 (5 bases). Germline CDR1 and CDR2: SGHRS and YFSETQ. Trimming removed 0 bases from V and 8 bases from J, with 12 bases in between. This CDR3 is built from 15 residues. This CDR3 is CASSLGGASDSPLHF. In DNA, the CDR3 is TGCGCCAGCAGCTTGGGAGGGGCGTCGGATTCACCCCTCCACTTT.

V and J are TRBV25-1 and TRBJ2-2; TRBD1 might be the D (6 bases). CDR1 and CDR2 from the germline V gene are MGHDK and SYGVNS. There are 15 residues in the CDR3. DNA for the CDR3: TGTTGCCAGCACTTAATCGGGACATACACCGGGGAGCTGTTTTTT. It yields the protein CCQHLIGTYTGELFF.

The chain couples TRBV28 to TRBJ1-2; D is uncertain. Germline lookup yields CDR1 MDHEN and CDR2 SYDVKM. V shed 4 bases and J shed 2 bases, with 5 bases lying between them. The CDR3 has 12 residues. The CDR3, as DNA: TGTGCCAGCAGTTACTCAAACTATGGCTACACCTTC. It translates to CASSYSNYGYTF.

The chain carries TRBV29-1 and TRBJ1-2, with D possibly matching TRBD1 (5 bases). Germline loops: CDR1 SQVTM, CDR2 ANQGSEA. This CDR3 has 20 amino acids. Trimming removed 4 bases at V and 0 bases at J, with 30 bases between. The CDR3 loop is CSVAPLTATQGYPANYGYTF. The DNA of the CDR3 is TGCAGCGTTGCCCCCCTAACGGCGACGCAGGGCTACCCAGCTAACTATGGCTACACCTTC. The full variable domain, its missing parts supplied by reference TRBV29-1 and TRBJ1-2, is SAVISQKPSRDICQRGTSLTIQCQVDSQVTMMFWYRQQPGQSLTLIATANQGSEATYESGFVIDKFPISRPNLTFSTLTVSNMSPEDSSIYLCSVAPLTATQGYPANYGYTFGSGTRLTVV.

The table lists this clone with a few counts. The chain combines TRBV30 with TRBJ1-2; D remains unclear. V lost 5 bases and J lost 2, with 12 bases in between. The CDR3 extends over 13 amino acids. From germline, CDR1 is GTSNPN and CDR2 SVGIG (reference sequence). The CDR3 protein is CAWFRADNYGYTF. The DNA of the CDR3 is TGTGCCTGGTTTCGGGCAGACAACTATGGCTACACCTTC.